Each of the 18 T cell receptor beta chains below was sequenced from the same sample in a study of control samples from healthy donors and cancer patients. Produced via immunoSEQ multiplex PCR; TCRdb's table is partial and in-frame only. Among over 100,000 clones listed, around 89% were seen once. Sample: blood. These receptors originate from a woman between 50 and 59 years old in good health.

V gene TRBV29-1 combines with J gene TRBJ2-3; possibly TRBD1 for D (6 bases). CDR3 size: 12 residues. Trimming cost V 7 bases and J 2 bases, with 10 bases left between them. The germline V gene encodes CDR1 SQVTM and CDR2 ANQGSEA. CDR3 loop: CSDTGHTDTQYF. The CDR3 DNA sequence: TGCAGCGACACAGGGCACACAGATACGCAGTATTTT.

The genes are TRBV18 and TRBJ2-3; D possibly corresponds to TRBD1 (5 bases). Germline CDR1 and CDR2: KGHSH and LQKENI. CDR3 length: 12 amino acids. The V end was cut by 3 bases, the J end by 10 bases, with 11 bases between. CDR3 in amino acids: CASSPLEGAQYF. CDR3 coding DNA: TGTGCCAGCTCACCCCTCGAAGGGGCGCAGTATTTT.

The chain joins TRBV15 to TRBJ2-2; D remains unclear. The CDR3 consists of 17 residues. The germline gives CDR1 LNHNV, CDR2 YYDKDF (reference sequence). The germline V and J ends were trimmed by 0 bases and 4 bases, with 15 bases remaining between them. The CDR3 sequence is CATSRDEGSTVTGELFF. The CDR3 nucleotides are TGTGCCACCAGCAGAGACGAAGGGTCGACCGTCACCGGGGAGCTGTTTTTT.

The chain joins TRBV28 to TRBJ1-4; D remains unclear. The CDR3 is 17 amino acids. The germline V gene encodes CDR1 MDHEN and CDR2 SYDVKM. With 2 bases removed from V and 1 base from J, the gap between germline ends came to 14 bases. CDR3 in amino acids: CASSLGSGFRTNEKLFF. The CDR3, as DNA: TGTGCCAGCAGTTTAGGTTCGGGGTTCAGAACTAATGAAAAACTGTTTTTT.

The J gene is TRBJ1-5, the V gene TRBV3-1 (or the pseudogene TRBV3-2); 7 nucleotides agree with TRBD1. Trimming took 4 bases from V and 4 from J; bases not matched to a gene: 4. This CDR3 is built from 14 residues. The V gene's germline CDR1 is LGHDT and CDR2 YNNKEL (reference sequence). The CDR3 sequence: CASSRTTGNQPQHF. In DNA, the CDR3 is TGTGCCAGCAGCCGTACGACAGGGAATCAGCCCCAGCATTTT.

This chain joins TRBV9 and TRBJ2-1; D unclear. The V and J ends lost 0 bases and 8 bases respectively, with 9 bases between them. Germline V lookup: CDR1 SGDLS, CDR2 YYNGEE. The CDR3 runs 13 residues. CDR3 coding DNA: TGTGCCAGCAGCGTAGGGTCCCCCCATGAGCAGTTCTTC. Translation gives CASSVGSPHEQFF.

The V and J genes are TRBV6-5 and TRBJ1-2; tentatively, D is TRBD1 (5 bases). The CDR3 sequence is 13 residues long. CDR1 MNHEY and CDR2 SVGAGI come from the germline V gene. The V gene lost 7 bases and the J gene lost 3 bases, with 12 bases spanning the gap. The CDR3 here is CASITGGDYGYTF. The CDR3 DNA reads as TGTGCCAGCATAACGGGAGGGGACTATGGCTACACCTTC.

The chain is built from TRBV24-1 and TRBJ1-1, with D unclear. The CDR3 spans 13 residues. Germline V gene lookup returns CDR1 KGHDR and CDR2 SFDVKD. V lost 3 bases, J lost 1 base, and 5 bases lay in between. The CDR3 bases are TGTGCCACCAGTGATAAGGGGAACACTGAAGCTTTCTTT. It encodes CATSDKGNTEAFF.

V gene TRBV5-6 combines with J gene TRBJ1-6; 8 bases agree with TRBD1. The CDR3 loop spans 16 amino acids. V was clipped by 0 bases and J by 9 bases; unmatched bases: 8. Germline CDR1 reads SGHDT; CDR2 reads YYEEEE. CDR3 loop: CASSLANVRGLSPLHF. DNA of the CDR3: TGTGCCAGCAGCTTGGCCAATGTCAGGGGGCTTTCACCCCTCCACTTT.

The chain has TRBV6-4 and TRBJ2-2, with 10 nucleotides matching TRBD2. V was clipped by 0 bases and J by 6 bases; unmatched bases: 4. Germline V CDR1 and CDR2: MRHNA, SNTAGT. The CDR3 has 16 residues. CDR3: CASSDSLAGESGELFF. In nucleotides, the CDR3 is TGTGCCAGCAGTGACTCGCTAGCGGGGGAGTCCGGGGAGCTGTTTTTT.

The V and J genes are TRBV11-2 and TRBJ1-1; 7 bases are shared with TRBD1. The ends lost 2 bases at V and 2 bases at J; junction bases unmatched: 2. This CDR3 is 14 amino acids long. Germline V gene data show CDR1 as SGHAT and CDR2 as FQNNGV. This CDR3 is CASSLHRGNTEAFF. The DNA for the CDR3 is TGTGCCAGCAGCTTACACAGGGGAAACACTGAAGCTTTCTTT.

The rearrangement links TRBV5-4 to TRBJ1-6, with 10 bases aligning to TRBD1. Germline V gene data show CDR1 as SGHNT and CDR2 as YYREEE (reference sequence). V lost 5 bases to trimming and J lost 8 bases; unmatched junction nucleotides: 7. There are 15 residues in the CDR3. CDR3 coding DNA: TGTGCCAGCAGACAGACCGGGACAGGGGATTCACCCCTCCACTTT. Translating gives CASRQTGTGDSPLHF.

CDR3 region: CASRGGPPHYNEQFF. The CDR3 DNA reads TGTGCCAGCAGGGGGGGCCCCCCCCATTACAATGAGCAGTTCTTC. This chain uses TRBV6-5 with TRBJ2-1; the D call may be TRBD1 or TRBD2 (6 bases each). This CDR3 has 15 amino acids. CDR1 is MNHEY and CDR2 is SVGAGI in the germline V gene. V was trimmed by 6 bases and J by 4 bases, leaving 16 bases between them.

The CDR3 region has the DNA TGTGCCAGCTGGGGGGGGAATGAGCAGTTCTTC. It translates to CASWGGNEQFF. The J gene is TRBJ2-1, the V gene TRBV19, with TRBD2 matching over 7 bases. The germline V gene has CDR1 LNHDA and CDR2 SQIVND (reference sequence). V dropped 9 bases and J dropped 7; count of bases not matched to a gene: 3. The CDR3 has 11 residues.

J is TRBJ1-2 and V is TRBV30; weak D call: TRBD1 (5 bases). Germline V gives CDR1 GTSNPN, CDR2 SVGIG (reference sequence). V gave up 6 bases and J gave up 2 bases, with 13 bases separating them. CDR3 size: 13 residues. CDR3 protein: CACRLGRNYGYTF. The CDR3 coding sequence is TGTGCCTGCAGACTGGGGCGAAACTATGGCTACACCTTC.

The chain is built from TRBV19 and TRBJ1-6; the D is unclear. CDR3 length equals 16 residues. V lost 5 bases and J 5 bases, leaving 16 bases between the germline ends. From germline, CDR1 is LNHDA and CDR2 SQIVND (reference sequence). The CDR3 nucleotides read TGTGCCAGTAGTGAGGGCCCAGGAGGACATAATTCACCCCTCCACTTT. It yields the protein CASSEGPGGHNSPLHF.

This chain links TRBV5-4 with TRBJ2-7, with 11 bases fitting TRBD2. The CDR3 length is 15 residues. J was trimmed by 3 bases and V by 4 bases; bases with no gene match: 6. Germline CDR1 and CDR2: SGHNT and YYREEE (reference sequence). CDR3 region: CASSLGTSGYYEQYV. CDR3 DNA: TGTGCCAGCAGCCTAGGGACTAGCGGTTACTACGAGCAGTACGTC.

The chain carries TRBV7-3 and TRBJ2-3; perhaps TRBD1 as D (5 bases). Per germline, CDR1 SGHTA and CDR2 FQGTGA. This CDR3 has 14 amino acids. Trimming took off 1 base at V and 1 base at J, with 6 bases between the two ends. Here the CDR3 DNA reads TGTGCCAGCAGCTTAATACAGGGCACAGATACGCAGTATTTT. Amino acids: CASSLIQGTDTQYF. Filled out from reference TRBV7-3 and TRBJ2-3, the complete variable domain reads GAGVSQTPSNKVTEKGKYVELRCDPISGHTALYWYRQSLGQGPEFLIYFQGTGAADDSGLPNDRFFAVRPEGSVSTLKIQRTERGDSAVYLCASSLIQGTDTQYFGPGTRLTVL.